This entry describes one T cell receptor beta chain. Antigen specificity is unknown. Produced via immunoSEQ multiplex PCR; TCRdb's table is partial and in-frame only. Here the sample spans about 140,000 clones, 70% to 90% being singletons. These data come from a study of T cell responses to AZD1222 COVID-19 vaccine. For the study at large: Pooling was applied to second doses at about 4 or about 12 weeks. Study results and limitations: With dominance at 160-218 and 743-854, vaccine-associated CD4 TCRs spanned spike.

The CDR3 runs to 20 residues. V shed 0 bases and J 1 base; nucleotides not matched to a gene: 15. Germline V gives CDR1 MGHRA, CDR2 YSYEKL. The V call is TRBV4-1, the J call TRBJ1-1, with 9 bases lining up with TRBD1. The sequencing here drew on peripheral blood, taken on day 0 of AZD1222 vaccination. The receptor was derived from an adult in good health. CDR3 DNA sequence: TGCGCCAGCAGCCAAGACAGATGGACAGGGGACAACCCCTCGAACACTGAAGCTTTCTTT. It codes for CASSQDRWTGDNPSNTEAFF.